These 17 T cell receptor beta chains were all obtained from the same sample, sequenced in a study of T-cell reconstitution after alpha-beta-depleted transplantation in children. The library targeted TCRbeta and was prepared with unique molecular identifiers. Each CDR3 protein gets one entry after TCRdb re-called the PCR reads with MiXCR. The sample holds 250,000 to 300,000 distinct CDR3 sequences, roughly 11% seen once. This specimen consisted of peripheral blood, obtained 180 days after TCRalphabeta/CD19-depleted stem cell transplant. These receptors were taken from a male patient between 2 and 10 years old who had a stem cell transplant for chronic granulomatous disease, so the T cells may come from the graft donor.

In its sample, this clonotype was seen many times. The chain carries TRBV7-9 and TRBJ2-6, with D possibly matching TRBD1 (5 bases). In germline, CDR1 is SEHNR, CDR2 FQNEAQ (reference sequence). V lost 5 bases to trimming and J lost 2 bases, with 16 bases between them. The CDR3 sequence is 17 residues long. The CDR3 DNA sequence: TGTGCCAGCAGCGGAGTGGTCAGGGCTCCTGGGGCCAACGTCCTGACTTTC. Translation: CASSGVVRAPGANVLTF.

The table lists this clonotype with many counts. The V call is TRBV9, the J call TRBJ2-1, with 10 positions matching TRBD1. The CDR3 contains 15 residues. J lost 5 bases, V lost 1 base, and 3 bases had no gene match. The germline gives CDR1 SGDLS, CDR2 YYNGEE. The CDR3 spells CASSVSGQGHNEQFF. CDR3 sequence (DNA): TGTGCCAGCAGCGTATCGGGACAGGGGCACAATGAGCAGTTCTTC.

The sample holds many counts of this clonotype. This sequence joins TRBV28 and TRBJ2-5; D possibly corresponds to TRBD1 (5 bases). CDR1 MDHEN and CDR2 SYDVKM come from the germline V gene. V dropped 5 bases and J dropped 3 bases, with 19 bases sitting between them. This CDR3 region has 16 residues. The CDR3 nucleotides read TGTGCCAGCAGTCCGATAGTAGTGCGACAGAAAGAGACCCAGTACTTC. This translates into CASSPIVVRQKETQYF.

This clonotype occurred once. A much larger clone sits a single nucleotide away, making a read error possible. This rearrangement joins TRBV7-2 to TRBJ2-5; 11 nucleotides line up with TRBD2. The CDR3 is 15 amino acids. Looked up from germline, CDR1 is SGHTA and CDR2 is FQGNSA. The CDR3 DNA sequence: TGTGCCGGCAGCTCCGTAGCGGGAGGGCGGGAGACCCAGTACTTC. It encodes CAGSSVAGGRETQYF.

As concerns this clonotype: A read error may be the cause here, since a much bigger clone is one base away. The CDR3 region has the DNA TGTGCCAGCAGACCAAGAGACGTGAACACCGGGGAGCAGTTTTTT. Protein: CASRPRDVNTGEQFF. The chain is built from TRBV12-3 or TRBV12-4 and TRBJ2-2; weak D call: TRBD2 (5 bases). The CDR3 extends over 15 amino acids.

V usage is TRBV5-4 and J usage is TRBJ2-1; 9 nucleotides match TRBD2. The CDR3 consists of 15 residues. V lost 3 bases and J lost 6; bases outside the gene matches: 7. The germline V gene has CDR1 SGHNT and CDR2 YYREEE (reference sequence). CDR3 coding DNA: TGTGCCAGCAGCTGGAAGCGGGAGGTCCCCAATGAGCAGTTCTTC. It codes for CASSWKREVPNEQFF.

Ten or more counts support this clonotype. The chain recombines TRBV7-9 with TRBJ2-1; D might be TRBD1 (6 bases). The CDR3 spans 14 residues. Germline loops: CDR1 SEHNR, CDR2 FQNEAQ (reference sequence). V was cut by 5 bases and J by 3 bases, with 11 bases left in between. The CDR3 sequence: CASSRTGLYNEQFF. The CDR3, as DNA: TGTGCCAGCAGCCGAACAGGGCTCTACAATGAGCAGTTCTTC.

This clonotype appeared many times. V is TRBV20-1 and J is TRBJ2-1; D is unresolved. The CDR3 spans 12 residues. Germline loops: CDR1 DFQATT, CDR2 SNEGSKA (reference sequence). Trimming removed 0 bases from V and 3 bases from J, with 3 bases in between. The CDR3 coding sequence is TGCAGTGCTAGAGATGACTACAATGAGCAGTTCTTC. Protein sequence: CSARDDYNEQFF.

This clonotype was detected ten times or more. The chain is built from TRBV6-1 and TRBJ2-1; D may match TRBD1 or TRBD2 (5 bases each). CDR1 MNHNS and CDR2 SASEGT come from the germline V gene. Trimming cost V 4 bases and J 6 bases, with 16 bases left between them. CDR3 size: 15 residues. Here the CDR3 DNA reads TGTGCCAGCAGTGGCCGGGACGACCTCCGCAATGAGCAGTTCTTC. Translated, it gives CASSGRDDLRNEQFF.

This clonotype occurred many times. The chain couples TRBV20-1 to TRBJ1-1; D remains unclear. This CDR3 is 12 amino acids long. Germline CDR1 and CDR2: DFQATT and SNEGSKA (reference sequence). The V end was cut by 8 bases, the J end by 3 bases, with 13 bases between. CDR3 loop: CSTNGEYTEAFF. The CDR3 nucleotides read TGCAGTACCAATGGGGAGTACACTGAAGCTTTCTTT.

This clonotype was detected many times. CDR3 coding DNA: TGTGCCAGCATCAAACAAACCACCGGGGAGCTGTTTTTT. This translates into CASIKQTTGELFF. The chain combines TRBV28 with TRBJ2-2; D is uncertain. Germline V gene data show CDR1 as MDHEN and CDR2 as SYDVKM. This CDR3 contains 13 residues. Trimming removed 7 bases from V and 4 bases from J, with 10 bases in between.

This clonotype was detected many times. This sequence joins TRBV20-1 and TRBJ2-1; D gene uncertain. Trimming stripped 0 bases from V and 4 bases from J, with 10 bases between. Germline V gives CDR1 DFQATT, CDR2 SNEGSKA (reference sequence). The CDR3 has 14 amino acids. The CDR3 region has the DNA TGCAGTGCTAGAGATCCAATGGGATACAATGAGCAGTTCTTC. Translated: CSARDPMGYNEQFF.

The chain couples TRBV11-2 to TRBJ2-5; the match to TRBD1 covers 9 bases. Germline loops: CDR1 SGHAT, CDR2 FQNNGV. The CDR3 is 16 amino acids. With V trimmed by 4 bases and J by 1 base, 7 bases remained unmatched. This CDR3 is CASSSRTGAIQETQYF. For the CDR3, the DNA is TGTGCCAGCAGCTCCAGGACAGGGGCCATCCAAGAGACCCAGTACTTC.

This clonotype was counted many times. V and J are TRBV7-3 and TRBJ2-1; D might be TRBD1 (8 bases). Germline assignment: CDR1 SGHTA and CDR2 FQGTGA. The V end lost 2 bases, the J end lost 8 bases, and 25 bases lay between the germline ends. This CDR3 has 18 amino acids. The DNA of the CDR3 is TGTGCCAGCAGCTTAGGGGGGGGGAGGACAGGGACGGATCATGAGCAGTTCTTC. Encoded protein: CASSLGGGRTGTDHEQFF.

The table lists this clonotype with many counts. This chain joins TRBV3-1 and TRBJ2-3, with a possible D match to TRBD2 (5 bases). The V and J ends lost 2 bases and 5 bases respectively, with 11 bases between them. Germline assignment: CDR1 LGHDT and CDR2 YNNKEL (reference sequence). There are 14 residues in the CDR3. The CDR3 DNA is TGTGCCAGCAGCCAACGTTTCGCGGGAGATACGCAGTATTTT. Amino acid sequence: CASSQRFAGDTQYF.

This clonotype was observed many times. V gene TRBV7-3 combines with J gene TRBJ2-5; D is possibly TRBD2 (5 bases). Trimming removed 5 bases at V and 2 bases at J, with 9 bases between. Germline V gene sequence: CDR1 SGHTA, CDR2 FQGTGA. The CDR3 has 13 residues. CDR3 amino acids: CASSRGVQETQYF. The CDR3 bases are TGTGCCAGCAGCCGGGGAGTACAAGAGACCCAGTACTTC.

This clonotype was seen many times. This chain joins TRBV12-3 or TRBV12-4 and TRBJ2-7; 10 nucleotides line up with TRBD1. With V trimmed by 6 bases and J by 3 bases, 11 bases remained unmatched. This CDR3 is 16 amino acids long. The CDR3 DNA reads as TGTGCCAGCAGGCACAACTTTGGGACAGGGGACTACGAGCAGTACTTC. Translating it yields CASRHNFGTGDYEQYF.